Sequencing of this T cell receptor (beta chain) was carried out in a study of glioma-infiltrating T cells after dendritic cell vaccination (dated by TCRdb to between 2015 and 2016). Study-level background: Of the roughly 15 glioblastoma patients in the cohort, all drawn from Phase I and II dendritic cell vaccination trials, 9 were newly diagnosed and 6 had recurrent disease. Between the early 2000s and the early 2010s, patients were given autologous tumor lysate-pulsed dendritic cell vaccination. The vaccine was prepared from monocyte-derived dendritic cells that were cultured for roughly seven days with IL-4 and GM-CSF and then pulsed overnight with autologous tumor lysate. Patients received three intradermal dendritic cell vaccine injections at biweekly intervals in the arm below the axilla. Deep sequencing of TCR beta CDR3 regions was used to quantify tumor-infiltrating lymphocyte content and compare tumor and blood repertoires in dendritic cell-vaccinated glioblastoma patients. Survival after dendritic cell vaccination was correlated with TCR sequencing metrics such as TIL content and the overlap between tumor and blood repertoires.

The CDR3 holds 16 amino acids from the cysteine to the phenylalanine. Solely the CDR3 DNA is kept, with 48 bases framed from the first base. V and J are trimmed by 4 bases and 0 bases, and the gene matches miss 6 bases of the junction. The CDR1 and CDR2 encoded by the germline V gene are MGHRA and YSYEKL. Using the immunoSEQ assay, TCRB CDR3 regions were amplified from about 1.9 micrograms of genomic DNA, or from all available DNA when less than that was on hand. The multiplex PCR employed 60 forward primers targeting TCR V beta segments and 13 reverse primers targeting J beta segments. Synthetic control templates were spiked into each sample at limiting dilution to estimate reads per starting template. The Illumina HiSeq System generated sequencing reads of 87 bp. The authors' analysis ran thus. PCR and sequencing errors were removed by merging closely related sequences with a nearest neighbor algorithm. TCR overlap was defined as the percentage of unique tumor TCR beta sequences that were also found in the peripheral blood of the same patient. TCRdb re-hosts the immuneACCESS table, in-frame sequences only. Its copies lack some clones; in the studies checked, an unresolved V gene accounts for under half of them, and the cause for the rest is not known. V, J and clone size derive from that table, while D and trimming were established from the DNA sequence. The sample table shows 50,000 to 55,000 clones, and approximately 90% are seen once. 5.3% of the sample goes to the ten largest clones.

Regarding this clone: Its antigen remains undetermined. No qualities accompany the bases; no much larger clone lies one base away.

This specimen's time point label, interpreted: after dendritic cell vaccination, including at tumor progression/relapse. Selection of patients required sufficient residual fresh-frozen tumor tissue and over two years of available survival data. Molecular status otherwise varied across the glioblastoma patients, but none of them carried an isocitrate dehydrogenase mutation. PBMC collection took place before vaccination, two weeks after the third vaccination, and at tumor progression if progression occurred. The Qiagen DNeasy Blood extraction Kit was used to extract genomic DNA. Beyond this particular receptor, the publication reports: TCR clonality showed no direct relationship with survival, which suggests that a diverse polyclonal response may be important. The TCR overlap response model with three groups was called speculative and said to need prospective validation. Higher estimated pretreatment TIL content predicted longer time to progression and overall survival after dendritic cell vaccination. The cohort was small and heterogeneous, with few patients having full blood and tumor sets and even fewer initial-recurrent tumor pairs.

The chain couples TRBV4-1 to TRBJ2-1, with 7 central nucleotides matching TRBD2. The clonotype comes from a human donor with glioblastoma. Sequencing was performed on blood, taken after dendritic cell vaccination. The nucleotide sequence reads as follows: TGCGCCAGCAGCCTCGTCGGGGGGAGCTCCTACAATGAGCAGTTCTTC. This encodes CASSLVGGSSYNEQFF.